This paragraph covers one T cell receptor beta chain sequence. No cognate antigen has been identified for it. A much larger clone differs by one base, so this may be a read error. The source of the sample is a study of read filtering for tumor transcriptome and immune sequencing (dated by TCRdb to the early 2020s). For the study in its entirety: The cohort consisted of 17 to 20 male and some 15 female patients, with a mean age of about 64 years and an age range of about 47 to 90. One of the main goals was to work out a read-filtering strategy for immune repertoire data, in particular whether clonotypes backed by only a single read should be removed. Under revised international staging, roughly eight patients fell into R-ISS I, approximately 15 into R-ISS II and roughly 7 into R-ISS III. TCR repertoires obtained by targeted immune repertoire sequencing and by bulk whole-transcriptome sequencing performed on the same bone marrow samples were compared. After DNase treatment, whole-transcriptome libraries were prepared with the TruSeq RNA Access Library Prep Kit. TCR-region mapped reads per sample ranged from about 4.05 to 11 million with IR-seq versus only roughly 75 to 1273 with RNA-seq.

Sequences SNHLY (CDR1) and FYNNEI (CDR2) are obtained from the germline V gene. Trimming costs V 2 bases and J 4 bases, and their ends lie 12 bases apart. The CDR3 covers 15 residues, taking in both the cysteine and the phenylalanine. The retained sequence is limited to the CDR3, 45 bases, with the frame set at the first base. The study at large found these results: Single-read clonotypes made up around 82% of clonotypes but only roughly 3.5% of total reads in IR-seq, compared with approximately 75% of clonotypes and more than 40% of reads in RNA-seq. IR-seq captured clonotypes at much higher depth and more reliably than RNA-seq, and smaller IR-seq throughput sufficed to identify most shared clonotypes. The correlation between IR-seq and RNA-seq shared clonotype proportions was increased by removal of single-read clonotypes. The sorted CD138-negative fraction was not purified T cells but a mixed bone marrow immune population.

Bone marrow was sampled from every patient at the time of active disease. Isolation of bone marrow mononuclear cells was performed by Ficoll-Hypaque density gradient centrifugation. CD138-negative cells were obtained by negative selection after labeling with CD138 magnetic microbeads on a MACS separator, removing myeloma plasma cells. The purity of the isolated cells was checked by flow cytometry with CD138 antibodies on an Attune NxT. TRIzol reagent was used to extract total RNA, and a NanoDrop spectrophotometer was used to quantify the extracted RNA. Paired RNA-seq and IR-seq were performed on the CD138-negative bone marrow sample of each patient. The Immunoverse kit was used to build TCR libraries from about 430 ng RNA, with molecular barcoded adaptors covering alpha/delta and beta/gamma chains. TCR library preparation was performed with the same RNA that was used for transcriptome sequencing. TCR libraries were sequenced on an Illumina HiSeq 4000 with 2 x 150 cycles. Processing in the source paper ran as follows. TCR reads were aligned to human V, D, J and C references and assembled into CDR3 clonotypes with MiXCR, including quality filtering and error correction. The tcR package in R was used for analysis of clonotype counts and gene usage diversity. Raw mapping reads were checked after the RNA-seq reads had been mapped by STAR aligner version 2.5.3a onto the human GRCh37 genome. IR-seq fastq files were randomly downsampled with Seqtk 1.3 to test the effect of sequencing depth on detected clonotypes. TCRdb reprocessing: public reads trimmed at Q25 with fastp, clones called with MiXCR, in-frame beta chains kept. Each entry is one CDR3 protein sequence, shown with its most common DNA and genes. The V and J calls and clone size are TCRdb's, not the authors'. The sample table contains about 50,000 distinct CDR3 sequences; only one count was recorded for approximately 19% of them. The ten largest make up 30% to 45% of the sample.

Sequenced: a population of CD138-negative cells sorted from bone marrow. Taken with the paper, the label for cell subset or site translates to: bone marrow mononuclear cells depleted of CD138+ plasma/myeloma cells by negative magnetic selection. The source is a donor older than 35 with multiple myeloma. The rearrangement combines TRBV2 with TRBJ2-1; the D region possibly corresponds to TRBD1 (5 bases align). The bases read TGTGCCAGCAGTGAAAGTCAGGGCCCTTACAATGAGCAGTTCTTC. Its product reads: CASSESQGPYNEQFF.